Sequencing of this TCR beta chain was carried out in a study of T-cell memory formation after mild COVID-19. General study findings and limits: CM and EM subsets held most contracting CD4+ clones; EMRA held CD8+ ones. CD4+ bias marked clones expanding day 15 to 37, unlike balanced contracting clones.

Note on this clonotype: Its antigen is as yet unknown.

MiXCR was run by TCRdb on the 5' RACE reads, yielding one entry per CDR3 protein. The sample contains more than 250,000 distinct CDR3 sequences, over 15% of which appear only once. The CDR3 is 14 amino acids. With 6 bases removed from V and 6 bases from J, the gap between germline ends came to 12 bases. Per germline, CDR1 MDHEN and CDR2 SYDVKM. The gene calls are TRBV28 and TRBJ1-6, with D unresolved. The source of this sequence is a man aged 18 to 29 who had mild COVID-19 (a few samples of this study predate the infection). Cell type and time point are not known. Sequencing was carried out using PBMCs or a T cell subset sorted from them (not recorded which). CDR3 nucleotide sequence: TGTGCCAGCAGGGACGGAGGAGGTAATTCACCCCTCCACTTT. It encodes CASRDGGGNSPLHF.